This T cell receptor (beta chain) was retrieved from a study of radiotherapy plus CTLA-4 blockade in lung cancer. Study as a whole: Among enrolled patients, under 20% responded and around 30% achieved disease control.

Study-wide results and limits: Researchers report tumor-derived TCR clones expanding in blood after radiotherapy plus ipilimumab. Best predicting response, reportedly, were early blood T cell clone dynamics, with interferon-beta.

The assay was immunoSEQ multiplex PCR, and TCRdb's table has in-frame clones only and misses some. The top ten hold 35% to 50% of the sample, which has fewer than 75,000 clones, 87% seen once. Only a few counts were recorded for this clone. As yet, its antigen is unknown. Trimming took off 2 bases at V and 0 bases at J, with 12 bases between the two ends. The CDR3 has 16 amino acids. CDR1 is SGHTA and CDR2 is FQGNSA in the germline V gene. J is TRBJ2-3 and V is TRBV7-2; TRBD2 might be the D (6 bases). The input for sequencing was peripheral blood, taken from a patient treated with radiotherapy plus ipilimumab. This clonotype originated in a human donor with non-small cell lung cancer that progressed on radiotherapy plus ipilimumab. DNA of the CDR3: TGTGCCAGCAGCTTAAGGGTTAGCGGTAGCACAGATACGCAGTATTTT. It yields the protein CASSLRVSGSTDTQYF.